What follows is one T cell receptor (beta chain) and its context. What it binds is unknown. The sample belongs to a study of T cells after yellow fever vaccination. Study-wide points: Detected again after the booster were most primary-vaccination clones, at approximately 96% CD4 and roughly 88% CD8.

With 0 bases removed from V and 4 bases from J, the gap between germline ends came to 10 bases. Per the germline V gene, CDR1 is SGHRS and CDR2 is YFSETQ. The CDR3 is made up of 14 amino acids. TCRdb recomputed calls from the 5' RACE reads with MiXCR, one row per CDR3 protein. The data show 150,000 or so distinct CDR3 sequences, with 9.3% seen just once and roughly 40% held by the top ten. The sequence was obtained from a man between 18 and 35 years old who received the YFV17D yellow fever vaccine. The material was CD8+ T cells sorted from PBMCs, obtained 45 days after the yellow fever booster vaccination. This chain uses TRBV5-1 with TRBJ1-1; tentative D call: TRBD1 (5 bases). CDR3 in amino acids: CASSLGREGTEAFF. The DNA for the CDR3 is TGCGCCAGCAGCTTGGGCAGGGAGGGCACTGAAGCTTTCTTT.